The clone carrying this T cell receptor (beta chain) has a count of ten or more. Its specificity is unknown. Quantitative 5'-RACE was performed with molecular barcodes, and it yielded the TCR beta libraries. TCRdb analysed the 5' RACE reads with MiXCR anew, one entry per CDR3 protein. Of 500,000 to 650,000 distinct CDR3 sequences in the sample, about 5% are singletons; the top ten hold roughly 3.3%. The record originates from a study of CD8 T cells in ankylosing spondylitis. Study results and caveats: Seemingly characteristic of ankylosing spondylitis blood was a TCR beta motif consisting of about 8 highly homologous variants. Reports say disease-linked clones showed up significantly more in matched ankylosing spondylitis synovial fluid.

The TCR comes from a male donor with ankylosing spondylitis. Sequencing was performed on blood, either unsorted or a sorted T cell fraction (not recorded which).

The CDR3 sequence is CASSLQAEDTEAFF. CDR3 DNA: TGCGCCAGCAGCTTGCAGGCCGAGGACACTGAAGCTTTCTTT. The genes are TRBV5-1 and TRBJ1-1, with D unresolved. The V gene's germline CDR1 is SGHRS and CDR2 YFSETQ. This CDR3 is built from 14 residues. V was trimmed by 1 base and J by 3 bases, leaving 10 bases between them.